The 5 T cell receptor beta chains reported below all come from one sample, sequenced in a study of CD8 T cells in ankylosing spondylitis (dated by TCRdb to about 2017). The method was 5' RACE. The listed sequencing device is Illumina HiSeq 2500. TCRdb passed the public sequencing reads through fastp at Q25 and MiXCR, retaining productive beta sequences. Rows with a matching CDR3 protein are joined into one entry that keeps the most common DNA and genes. Present in this sample are around 390,000 distinct CDR3 sequences, approximately 20% of which were seen just once. The leading ten clones occupy about 16% of the sample. No antigen has been identified for these receptors. What the study reported, not specific to this receptor: Blood from ankylosing spondylitis patients appeared to be characterized by a TCR beta motif composed of about eight highly homologous amino acid variants.

The source material was blood, either unsorted or a sorted T cell fraction (not recorded which). The receptors were sampled from a male donor with ankylosing spondylitis.

This clonotype was seen ten or more times. The chain joins TRBV5-1 to TRBJ2-1, with 8 positions matching TRBD2. The V gene end was trimmed by 5 bases and the J gene end by 2 bases; junction bases not matched to a gene: 6. The CDR3 totals 15 residues. Germline-derived CDR1 and CDR2 are SGHRS and YFSETQ. This CDR3 reads CASRKLAEPYNEQFF. CDR3 sequence (DNA): TGCGCCAGCAGGAAACTAGCGGAACCCTACAATGAGCAGTTCTTC.

This clonotype appeared a few times. The J gene is TRBJ2-1, the V gene TRBV29-1, with 10 bases identical to TRBD1. The CDR3 runs to 17 residues. The germline V gene encodes CDR1 SQVTM and CDR2 ANQGSEA. The ends lost 6 bases at V and 7 bases at J; junction bases unmatched: 18. CDR3 sequence (DNA): TGCAGCGTCGTTTCCTTTACCGGGACAGGGGTTCGGAATGAGCAGTTCTTC. Its protein is CSVVSFTGTGVRNEQFF.

This clonotype was detected only a few times. The chain employs TRBV20-1 and TRBJ1-5, with 10 bases identical to TRBD1. The CDR3 covers 14 residues. The ends lost 6 bases at V and 7 bases at J; junction bases unmatched: 9. Germline CDR1 reads DFQATT; CDR2 reads SNEGSKA (reference sequence). CDR3 region: CSASGTGDYQPQHF. In DNA, the CDR3 is TGCAGTGCATCCGGGACAGGGGATTACCAGCCCCAGCATTTT.

The genes are TRBV20-1 and TRBJ2-3, with 14 bases identical to TRBD2. The V and J ends lost 6 bases and 4 bases, in that order; junction bases with no gene match: 6. Germline assignment: CDR1 DFQATT and CDR2 SNEGSKA (reference sequence). This CDR3 contains 15 residues. CDR3 amino acids: CSAPTSGRAPDTQYF. The DNA of the CDR3 is TGCAGTGCCCCGACTAGCGGGAGGGCCCCAGATACGCAGTATTTT.

The chain links TRBV6-2 or TRBV6-3 to TRBJ2-1, with D possibly TRBD2 on 5 matching bases. Per germline, CDR1 MNHEY and CDR2 SVGEGT. The CDR3 covers 17 residues. Trimming shortened V by 7 bases and J by 6 bases, and 25 bases separated the two germline ends. CDR3 region: CASTLSIEGTILNEQFF. DNA for the CDR3: TGTGCCAGCACCCTCTCCATAGAGGGAACTATACTCAATGAGCAGTTCTTC.